This T cell receptor beta chain was profiled in a study of blood T cell repertoires in COVID-19. Across the whole study: Sites across the United States, Italy and Spain contributed samples from acute and convalescent COVID-19. Sources were T cells, B-cell-depleted T cells, or PBMCs; the material itself was cDNA or gDNA.

Per the original data handling: Amplification of reference gene primers was used by the study to estimate nucleated cell counts. Libraries were prepared by immunoSEQ multiplex PCR; TCRdb keeps only in-frame clonotypes and omits some of them. D and trimming were read from the DNA, whereas the V and J calls and clone size are those reported in that table. The sample consists of 350,000 to 550,000 clones, 80% to 90% of them appearing once. CDR1 is GTSNPN, CDR2 SVGIG, per germline (reference sequence). The CDR3 sequence is 13 residues long. Trimming took off 7 bases at V and 12 bases at J, with 19 bases between the two ends.

The clonotype comes from a woman in her 30s with acute or convalescent COVID-19. V gene TRBV30 combines with J gene TRBJ1-6, with D perhaps TRBD1 (5 bases). The sample consisted of peripheral blood. CDR3 sequence (DNA): TGTGCCTCCTACAACCCCCTCCAGGGACCCCTCCACTTT. Protein sequence: CASYNPLQGPLHF.